Listed here are 7 T cell receptor beta chains from one sample, sequenced in a study of T cells after yellow fever vaccination. Each CDR3 protein is one row after TCRdb ran MiXCR on the 5' RACE reads. The sample lists some 120,000 distinct CDR3 sequences, about 8.8% occurring once. Sequencing used CD8+ T cells sorted from PBMCs, obtained on the day of the yellow fever booster vaccination. Receptor source: a man between 18 and 29 years old who received the YFV17D yellow fever vaccine.

The chain recombines TRBV7-9 with TRBJ2-7, with D tentatively TRBD1 (5 bases). Trimming pared 6 bases from V and 3 bases from J, leaving 18 bases between. Germline loops: CDR1 SEHNR, CDR2 FQNEAQ (reference sequence). The CDR3 length is 15 residues. CDR3 DNA sequence: TGTGCCAGCAGTTATACCTCAGGGTTAAGCTACGAGCAGTACTTC. Translated, it gives CASSYTSGLSYEQYF.

This clonotype was picked up many times. The chain has TRBV7-2 and TRBJ2-7; TRBD2 aligns across 7 bases. V lost 6 bases, J lost 4 bases, and 3 bases stayed unmatched. The CDR3 sequence is 12 residues long. Germline V CDR1 and CDR2: SGHTA, FQGNSA. Here the CDR3 reads CASSPGRYEQYF. The CDR3 nucleotides are TGTGCCAGCAGTCCCGGGAGGTACGAGCAGTACTTC.

The chain has TRBV12-3 or TRBV12-4 and TRBJ1-1; TRBD1 might be the D (6 bases). The CDR3 spans 15 residues. The V gene lost 5 bases and the J gene lost 1 base, with 14 bases spanning the gap. The CDR3 DNA sequence: TGTGCCAGCAGTCCCTACCCGGACAGGAACACTGAAGCTTTCTTT. Translating gives CASSPYPDRNTEAFF.

This clonotype showed up many times. The rearrangement links TRBV20-1 to TRBJ2-5; D is unclear. Trimming cost V 5 bases and J 5 bases, with 15 bases left between them. Germline CDR1 reads DFQATT; CDR2 reads SNEGSKA (reference sequence). The CDR3 loop spans 13 amino acids. In DNA form, the CDR3 reads TGCAGTGCTGCCGAGGCGCTAATTGAGACCCAGTACTTC. It is translated as CSAAEALIETQYF.

V is TRBV9 and J is TRBJ2-1; 11 nucleotides line up with TRBD2. Germline V lookup: CDR1 SGDLS, CDR2 YYNGEE. This CDR3 contains 16 residues. Trimming removed 0 bases from V and 5 bases from J; junction bases left unmatched: 4. In DNA form, the CDR3 reads TGTGCCAGCAGCGTAGGGACTAGCGGGTCTAACAATGAGCAGTTCTTC. Its protein product is CASSVGTSGSNNEQFF.

V is TRBV4-2 and J is TRBJ2-2, with D perhaps given as TRBD1 or TRBD2 (6 bases each). The CDR3 runs to 16 residues. CDR1 and CDR2 (germline): LGHNA, YNFKEQ. V lost 0 bases and J lost 0, with 8 bases in between. The CDR3 protein is CASSQEGGSNTGELFF. CDR3 coding DNA: TGTGCCAGCAGCCAAGAAGGGGGGTCGAACACCGGGGAGCTGTTTTTT.

This clonotype was observed many times. J is TRBJ2-7 and V is TRBV7-9; weak D call: TRBD2 (5 bases). Germline loops: CDR1 SEHNR, CDR2 FQNEAQ (reference sequence). The CDR3 totals 13 residues. V gave up 1 base and J gave up 5 bases, with 9 bases separating them. This CDR3 reads CASSLVSGNEQYF. In DNA, the CDR3 is TGTGCCAGCAGCTTAGTCTCCGGGAACGAGCAGTACTTC.